The 27 T cell receptor beta chains listed next were all sequenced from one sample in a study of OX40 agonist ivuxolimab in advanced cancers. Library generation was performed with the immunoSEQ multiplex PCR assay. TCRdb obtained this table from immuneACCESS and retained in-frame rearrangements with V and J assigned. These tables miss some clones; where compared with another copy, unresolved V genes account for less than half of the shortfall, and the remainder is unexplained. The sample table contains approximately 86,000 clones; only one count was recorded for 80% to 95% of them. 1% to 1.3% of the sample is held by the ten biggest clonotypes. The source material was CD4+ or CD8+ T cells sorted from blood, sampled in a trial of the OX40 agonist ivuxolimab. These receptors originate from an adult with an advanced solid tumor such as melanoma, head and neck, liver or kidney cancer.

The gene calls are TRBV7-8 and TRBJ2-3, with a tentative D call TRBD1 (5 bases). V was clipped by 3 bases and J by 0 bases, with 7 bases between them. Per the germline V gene, CDR1 is SGHVS and CDR2 is FQNEAQ. The CDR3 extends over 14 amino acids. CDR3 protein: CASSLGRSTDTQYF. The CDR3 region has the DNA TGTGCCAGCAGCTTGGGGCGGAGCACAGATACGCAGTATTTT.

The chain recombines TRBV6-6 with TRBJ2-3, with D hard to call. V was cut by 4 bases and J by 4 bases, with 0 bases left in between. Germline CDR1 MNHNY, CDR2 SVGAGI (reference sequence). This CDR3 is built from 10 residues. As DNA, the CDR3 is TGTGCCAGCAGTTCAGATACGCAGTATTTT. Amino acid sequence: CASSSDTQYF.

In its sample, this clone was seen once. This sequence joins TRBV7-9 and TRBJ1-2, with 11 bases lining up with TRBD1. Per germline, CDR1 SEHNR and CDR2 FQNEAQ (reference sequence). J was trimmed by 3 bases and V by 5 bases; bases with no gene match: 8. The CDR3 loop spans 16 amino acids. The CDR3 protein is CASSRSGQGVYYGYTF. The CDR3 nucleotides are TGTGCCAGCAGCCGTTCGGGACAGGGGGTTTACTATGGCTACACCTTC. Complete variable domain (other parts from reference TRBV7-9 and TRBJ1-2): DTGVSQNPRHKITKRGQNVTFRCDPISEHNRLYWYRQTLGQGPEFLTYFQNEAQLEKSRLLSDRFSAERPKGSFSTLEIQRTEQGDSAMYLCASSRSGQGVYYGYTFGSGTRLTVV.

The gene calls are TRBV18 and TRBJ2-7; maybe TRBD2 (6 bases). The CDR3 covers 13 residues. From germline, CDR1 is KGHSH and CDR2 LQKENI. V lost 3 bases and J lost 3, with 9 bases in between. The CDR3 DNA sequence: TGTGCCAGCTCACCGGGCGGGAACTACGAGCAGTACTTC. This gives the protein CASSPGGNYEQYF. The whole variable domain, filled in from reference TRBV18 and TRBJ2-7, reads NAGVMQNPRHLVRRRGQEARLRCSPMKGHSHVYWYRQLPEEGLKFMVYLQKENIIDESGMPKERFSAEFPKEGPSILRIQQVVRGDSAAYFCASSPGGNYEQYFGPGTRLTVT.

CDR3 protein: CASSQEWSGGGYNEQFF. The CDR3 DNA sequence: TGCGCCAGCAGCCAAGAGTGGAGCGGGGGGGGCTACAATGAGCAGTTCTTC. The chain uses TRBV4-1 and TRBJ2-1, with 10 nucleotides matching TRBD2. V trimming: 0 bases; J trimming: 3 bases; junction bases outside the gene matches: 5. Germline V gene lookup returns CDR1 MGHRA and CDR2 YSYEKL. The CDR3 contains 17 residues.

The chain links TRBV5-1 to TRBJ2-3; D is undetermined. CDR1 is SGHRS and CDR2 is YFSETQ in the germline V gene. This CDR3 region has 15 residues. Trimming left V 0 bases short and J 4 bases short, with 12 bases between. The CDR3 here is CASSLALGHSDTQYF. Written as DNA, the CDR3 is TGCGCCAGCAGCTTGGCTCTAGGGCATTCAGATACGCAGTATTTT.

This chain links TRBV9 with TRBJ2-2; the D is unclear. V was cut by 6 bases and J by 4 bases, with 7 bases left in between. The CDR3 has 12 residues. Looked up from germline, CDR1 is SGDLS and CDR2 is YYNGEE. CDR3 in DNA: TGTGCCAGCACCTCATTCACCGGGGAGCTGTTTTTT. Translating gives CASTSFTGELFF.

This chain connects TRBV12-1 to TRBJ2-2; TRBD1, the D gene given by the table, was not confirmed from the DNA. TRBV12-1 is shown as a pseudogene. The CDR3 length is 15 residues. The CDR3: CASSSDPQATGELFF. The CDR3 coding sequence is TGTGCCAGCAGCTCCGACCCGCAGGCAACCGGGGAGCTGTTTTTT.

This chain uses TRBV27 with TRBJ1-5, with unresolved D. V was clipped by 2 bases and J by 0 bases, with 8 bases between them. The germline V gene has CDR1 MNHEY and CDR2 SMNVEV (reference sequence). The CDR3 consists of 15 residues. CDR3 amino acids: CASSLVGDSNQPQHF. CDR3 nucleotides: TGTGCCAGCAGTTTAGTGGGAGATAGCAATCAGCCCCAGCATTTT.

The chain couples TRBV7-8 to TRBJ2-5; D unclear. The end of the DNA is better explained by TRBJ2-7, so the J call may be wrong. CDR3 length: 12 amino acids. Germline CDR1 is SGHVS and CDR2 is FQNEAQ. The CDR3 protein is CASSPGSDEQYF. CDR3 DNA sequence: TGTGCCAGCAGCCCCGGATCGGACGAGCAGTACTTC.

The V and J genes are TRBV10-3 and TRBJ1-1, with D possibly matching TRBD1 (6 bases). The CDR3 runs to 14 residues. Germline V CDR1 and CDR2: ENHRY, SYGVKD. The V and J ends lost 5 bases and 0 bases respectively, with 10 bases between them. In nucleotides, the CDR3 is TGTGCCATCAGTACGGACAGCATGAACACTGAAGCTTTCTTT. It translates to CAISTDSMNTEAFF.

The chain couples TRBV28 to TRBJ2-3; D not resolved. The CDR3 consists of 14 residues. The V gene lost 5 bases and the J gene lost 6 bases, with 15 bases spanning the gap. Germline lookup yields CDR1 MDHEN and CDR2 SYDVKM. The CDR3 DNA sequence: TGTGCCAGCAGTCCACCGCTACGTACGGATACGCAGTATTTT. Amino acids: CASSPPLRTDTQYF.

The V and J genes are TRBV6-1 and TRBJ2-5; 10 bases line up with TRBD2. The CDR3 is 15 residues long. The germline V gene encodes CDR1 MNHNS and CDR2 SASEGT. V gave up 5 bases and J gave up 5 bases; unmatched junction bases: 8. CDR3 protein: CASSPVAGGGETQYF. The CDR3 bases are TGTGCCAGCAGTCCCGTAGCGGGAGGCGGGGAGACCCAGTACTTC.

This clone came up once. The genes are TRBV28 and TRBJ1-5; maybe TRBD1 (6 bases). The CDR3 is 13 residues long. Trimming shortened V by 8 bases and J by 2 bases, and 10 bases separated the two germline ends. Germline CDR1 MDHEN, CDR2 SYDVKM. The CDR3 bases are TGTGCCAGCGGCAGGGGCGGCAATCAGCCCCAGCATTTT. It yields the protein CASGRGGNQPQHF. Combining the CDR3 with reference TRBV28 and TRBJ1-5 gives the whole variable domain DVKVTQSSRYLVKRTGEKVFLECVQDMDHENMFWYRQDPGLGLRLIYFSYDVKMKEKGDIPEGYSVSREKKERFSLILESASTNQTSMYLCASGRGGNQPQHFGDGTRLSIL.

The chain uses TRBV9 and TRBJ2-7; 9 nucleotides match TRBD1. CDR1 and CDR2 (germline): SGDLS, YYNGEE. The CDR3 extends over 15 amino acids. The junction had 7 bases not matched to a gene; V was cut back by 4 bases and J by 2 bases. CDR3 DNA sequence: TGTGCCAGCAGCCCCCAGGACAGGGGACCCTACGAGCAGTACTTC. Translation: CASSPQDRGPYEQYF.

This clone was found a few times. The V call is TRBV11-2, the J call TRBJ2-7; 7 bases are a match to TRBD1. V lost 6 bases and J lost 2; bases outside the gene matches: 13. CDR1 is SGHAT, CDR2 FQNNGV, per germline. This CDR3 has 16 residues. Here the CDR3 DNA reads TGTGCCAGCAGATCAGGCTGGACAGGCGCAACCTACGAGCAGTACTTC. Translating gives CASRSGWTGATYEQYF. Combining the CDR3 with reference TRBV11-2 and TRBJ2-7 gives the whole variable domain EAGVAQSPRYKIIEKRQSVAFWCNPISGHATLYWYQQILGQGPKLLIQFQNNGVVDDSQLPKDRFSAERLKGVDSTLKIQPAKLEDSAVYLCASRSGWTGATYEQYFGPGTRLTVT.

The chain employs TRBV7-2 and TRBJ1-2; 9 nucleotides line up with TRBD1. The V segment lost 5 bases and the J segment 6 bases; nucleotides outside the gene matches: 10. The CDR3 runs 15 residues. CDR1 SGHTA and CDR2 FQGNSA come from the germline V gene. The CDR3 loop reads CASSLLGTGRDGYTF. Written as DNA, the CDR3 is TGTGCCAGCAGCCTTCTTGGGACAGGGCGTGATGGCTACACCTTC. Full variable domain (outside the CDR3, taken from reference TRBV7-2 and TRBJ1-2): GAGVSQSPSNKVTEKGKDVELRCDPISGHTALYWYRQSLGQGLEFLIYFQGNSAPDKSGLPSDRFSAERTGGSVSTLTIQRTQQEDSAVYLCASSLLGTGRDGYTFGSGTRLTVV.

This sequence joins TRBV2 and TRBJ2-3; tentatively, D is TRBD2 (6 bases). CDR3 length: 14 residues. Trimming pared 4 bases from V and 5 bases from J, leaving 13 bases between. Per germline, CDR1 SNHLY and CDR2 FYNNEI. CDR3 in amino acids: CASSGPGAGDTQYF. DNA for the CDR3: TGTGCCAGCAGTGGGCCGGGAGCGGGAGATACGCAGTATTTT.

This CDR3 reads CASSLGGLAGGTDTQYF. As DNA, the CDR3 is TGTGCCAGCAGCTTAGGTGGACTAGCGGGAGGTACGGATACGCAGTATTTT. V is TRBV7-9 and J is TRBJ2-3; 14 bases are shared with TRBD2. This CDR3 spans 17 amino acids. The germline CDR1 and CDR2 sequences are SEHNR and FQNEAQ (reference sequence). V dropped 1 base and J dropped 6; count of bases not matched to a gene: 6.

This clone was observed a single time. In nucleotides, the CDR3 is TGTGCCTGGAGGGAGCAGGGGGAAAAACTGTTTTTT. It translates to CAWREQGEKLFF. The chain uses TRBV30 and TRBJ1-4; possibly TRBD1 for D (6 bases). The CDR3 length is 12 residues. Germline V gives CDR1 GTSNPN, CDR2 SVGIG (reference sequence). The ends were cut back, 3 bases at V and 8 bases at J, with 10 bases in the middle.

In its sample, this clone was seen once. The V call is TRBV6-1, the J call TRBJ1-2, with D possibly TRBD1 on 5 matching bases. CDR1 and CDR2 from the germline V gene are MNHNS and SASEGT. The CDR3 has 15 residues. Trimming pared 6 bases from V and 4 bases from J, leaving 18 bases between. Written as DNA, the CDR3 is TGTGCCAGCAGGGGCGCGGGGGAACTCGGCTATGGCTACACCTTC. Its protein product is CASRGAGELGYGYTF.

The chain has TRBV6-6 and TRBJ2-4; a weak D match, TRBD1 (5 bases). Trimming removed 6 bases from V and 7 bases from J, with 22 bases in between. Germline V gene data show CDR1 as MNHNY and CDR2 as SVGAGI (reference sequence). CDR3 length: 16 amino acids. DNA for the CDR3: TGTGCCAGCAGCACGAGACCAGACAGACCTACGAACATTCAGTACTTC. Translation: CASSTRPDRPTNIQYF.

The V gene is TRBV6-1, the J gene TRBJ1-2; the match to TRBD1 covers 7 bases. The CDR3 length is 16 residues. Trimming removed 3 bases from V and 4 bases from J; junction bases left unmatched: 11. The V gene's germline CDR1 is MNHNS and CDR2 SASEGT. CDR3: CASSERGGTVVYGYTF. In DNA form, the CDR3 reads TGTGCCAGCAGTGAGAGGGGGGGGACAGTCGTCTATGGCTACACCTTC.

The rearrangement links TRBV25-1 to TRBJ2-7; no reliable D call. V lost 0 bases, J lost 7 bases, and 13 bases lay in between. This CDR3 spans 14 amino acids. Germline V gives CDR1 MGHDK, CDR2 SYGVNS. The CDR3 region has the DNA TGTGCCAGCAGTGAATACTTGATGGCTGGGGAGCAGTACTTC. It encodes CASSEYLMAGEQYF.

V usage is TRBV10-3 and J usage is TRBJ1-5; D gene unclear. The V end lost 5 bases, the J end lost 5 bases, and 16 bases lay between the germline ends. Germline V gene lookup returns CDR1 ENHRY and CDR2 SYGVKD. The CDR3 covers 15 residues. The DNA of the CDR3 is TGTGCCATCAGTTCCGGAAACCGTGCGGATCAGCCCCAGCATTTT. Translated, it gives CAISSGNRADQPQHF.

The V and J genes are TRBV27 and TRBJ1-2, with a weak D call TRBD1 (5 bases). CDR3 length equals 14 residues. CDR1 MNHEY and CDR2 SMNVEV come from the germline V gene (reference sequence). Trimming removed 6 bases from V and 7 bases from J, with 18 bases in between. CDR3 in DNA: TGTGCCAGCAGCCCTGCTGGGGCTGAGGGTGGCTACACCTTC. Its translation is CASSPAGAEGGYTF.

The chain has TRBV11-2 and TRBJ1-1; D call uncertain. CDR1 and CDR2 from the germline V gene are SGHAT and FQNNGV. CDR3 length: 15 amino acids. Trimming stripped 1 base from V and 5 bases from J, with 14 bases between. Written as DNA, the CDR3 is TGTGCCAGCAGCTTAGTGCCTCAGACGGGAACTGAAGCTTTCTTT. This codes for CASSLVPQTGTEAFF.